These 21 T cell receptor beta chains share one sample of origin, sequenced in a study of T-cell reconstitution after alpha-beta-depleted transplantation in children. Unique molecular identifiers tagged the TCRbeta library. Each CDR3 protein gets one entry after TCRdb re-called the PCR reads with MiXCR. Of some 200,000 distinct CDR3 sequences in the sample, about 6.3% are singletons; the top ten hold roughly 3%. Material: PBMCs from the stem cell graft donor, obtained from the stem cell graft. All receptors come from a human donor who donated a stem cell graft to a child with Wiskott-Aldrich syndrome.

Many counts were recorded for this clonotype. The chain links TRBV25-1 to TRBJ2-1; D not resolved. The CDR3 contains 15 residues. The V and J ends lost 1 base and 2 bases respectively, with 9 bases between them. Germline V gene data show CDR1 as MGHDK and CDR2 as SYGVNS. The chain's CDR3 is CASSESGFPYNEQFF. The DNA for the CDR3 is TGTGCCAGCAGTGAATCTGGGTTCCCCTACAATGAGCAGTTCTTC. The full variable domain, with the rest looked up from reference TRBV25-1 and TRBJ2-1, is EADIYQTPRYLVIGTGKKITLECSQTMGHDKMYWYQQDPGMELHLIHYSYGVNSTEKGDLSSESTVSRIRTEHFPLTLESARPSHTSQYLCASSESGFPYNEQFFGPGTRLTVL.

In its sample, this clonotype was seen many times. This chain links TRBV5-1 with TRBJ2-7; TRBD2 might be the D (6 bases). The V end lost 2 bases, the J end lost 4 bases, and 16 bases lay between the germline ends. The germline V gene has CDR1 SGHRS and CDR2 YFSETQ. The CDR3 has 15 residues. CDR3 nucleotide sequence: TGCGCCAGCAGCTTTTGGACCGGGGGTGGATACGAGCAGTACTTC. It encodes CASSFWTGGGYEQYF.

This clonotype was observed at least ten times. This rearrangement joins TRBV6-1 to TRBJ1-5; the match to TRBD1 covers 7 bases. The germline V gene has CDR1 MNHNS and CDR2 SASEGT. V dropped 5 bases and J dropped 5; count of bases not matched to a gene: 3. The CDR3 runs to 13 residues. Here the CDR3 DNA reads TGTGCCAGCAGTCGGGACAGTTATCAGCCCCAGCATTTT. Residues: CASSRDSYQPQHF.

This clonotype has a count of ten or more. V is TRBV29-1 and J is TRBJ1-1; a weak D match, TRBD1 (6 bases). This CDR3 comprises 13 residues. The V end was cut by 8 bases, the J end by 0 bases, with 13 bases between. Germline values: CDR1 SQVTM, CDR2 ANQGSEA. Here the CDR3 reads CSIETGLNTEAFF. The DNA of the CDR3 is TGCAGCATCGAGACAGGATTGAACACTGAAGCTTTCTTT.

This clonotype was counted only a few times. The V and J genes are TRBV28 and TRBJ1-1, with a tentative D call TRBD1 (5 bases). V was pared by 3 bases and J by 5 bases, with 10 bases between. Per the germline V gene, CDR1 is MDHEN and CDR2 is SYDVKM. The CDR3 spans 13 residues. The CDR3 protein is CASSFRGSTEAFF. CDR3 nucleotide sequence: TGTGCCAGCAGTTTTAGGGGAAGTACTGAAGCTTTCTTT.

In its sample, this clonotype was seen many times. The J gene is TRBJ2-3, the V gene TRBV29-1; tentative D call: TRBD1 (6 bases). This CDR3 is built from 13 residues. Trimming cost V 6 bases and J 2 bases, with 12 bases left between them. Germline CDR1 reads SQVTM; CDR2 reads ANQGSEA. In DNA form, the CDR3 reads TGCAGCGTCTCCGGGACAATCACAGATACGCAGTATTTT. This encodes CSVSGTITDTQYF.

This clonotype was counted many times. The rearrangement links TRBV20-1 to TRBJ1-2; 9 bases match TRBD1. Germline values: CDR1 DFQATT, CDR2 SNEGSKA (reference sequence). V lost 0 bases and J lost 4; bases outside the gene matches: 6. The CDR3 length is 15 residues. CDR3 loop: CSAREGTGIPYGYTF. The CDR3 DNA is TGCAGTGCTAGAGAGGGGACAGGGATCCCCTATGGCTACACCTTC.

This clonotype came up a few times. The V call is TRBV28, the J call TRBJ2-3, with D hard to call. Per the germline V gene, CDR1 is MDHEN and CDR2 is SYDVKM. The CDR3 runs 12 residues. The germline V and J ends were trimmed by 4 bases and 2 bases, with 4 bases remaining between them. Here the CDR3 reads CASSSVTDTQYF. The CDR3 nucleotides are TGTGCCAGCAGTTCCGTCACAGATACGCAGTATTTT.

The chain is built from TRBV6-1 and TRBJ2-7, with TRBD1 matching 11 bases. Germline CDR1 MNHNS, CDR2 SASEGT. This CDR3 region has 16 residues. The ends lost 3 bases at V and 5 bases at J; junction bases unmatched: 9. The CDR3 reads CASSELTGTGGHEQYF. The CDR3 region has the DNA TGTGCCAGCAGTGAGTTAACCGGGACAGGGGGACACGAGCAGTACTTC.

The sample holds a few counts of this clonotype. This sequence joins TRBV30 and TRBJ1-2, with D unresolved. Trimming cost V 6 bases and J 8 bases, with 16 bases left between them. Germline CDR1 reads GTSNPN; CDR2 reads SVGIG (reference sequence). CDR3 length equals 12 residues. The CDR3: CACPRSAKGYTF. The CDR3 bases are TGTGCCTGCCCCAGGAGCGCCAAAGGCTACACCTTC.

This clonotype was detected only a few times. This chain's CDR3 is CASSSFGGRNTEAFF. DNA for the CDR3: TGTGCCAGCAGCAGCTTCGGGGGGAGGAACACTGAAGCTTTCTTT. V gene TRBV7-8 combines with J gene TRBJ1-1; D is possibly TRBD1 (5 bases). CDR3 length: 15 residues. Germline CDR1 and CDR2: SGHVS and FQNEAQ. The V end was cut by 5 bases, the J end by 1 base, with 14 bases between.

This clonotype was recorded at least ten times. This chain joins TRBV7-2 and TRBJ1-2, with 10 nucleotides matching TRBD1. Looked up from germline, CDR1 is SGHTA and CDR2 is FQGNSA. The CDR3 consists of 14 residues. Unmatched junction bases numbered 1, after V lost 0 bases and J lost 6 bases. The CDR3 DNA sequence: TGTGCCAGCAGCTTAGCCGGGACAGGGGATGGCTACACCTTC. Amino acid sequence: CASSLAGTGDGYTF.

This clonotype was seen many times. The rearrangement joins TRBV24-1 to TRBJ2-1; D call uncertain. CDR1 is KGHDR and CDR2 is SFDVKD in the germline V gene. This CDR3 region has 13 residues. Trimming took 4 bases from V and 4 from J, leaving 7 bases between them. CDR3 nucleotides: TGTGCCACCAGTGACGGTCCTTACAATGAGCAGTTCTTC. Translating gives CATSDGPYNEQFF.

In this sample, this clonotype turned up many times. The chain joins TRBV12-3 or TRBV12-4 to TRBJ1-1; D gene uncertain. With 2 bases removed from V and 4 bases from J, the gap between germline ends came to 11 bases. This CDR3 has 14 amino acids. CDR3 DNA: TGTGCCAGCAGTTTACAGGCTGTAGGCACTGAAGCTTTCTTT. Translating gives CASSLQAVGTEAFF.

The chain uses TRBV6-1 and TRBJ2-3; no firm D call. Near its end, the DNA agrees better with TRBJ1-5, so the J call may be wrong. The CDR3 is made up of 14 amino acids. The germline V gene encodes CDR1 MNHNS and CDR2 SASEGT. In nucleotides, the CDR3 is TGTGCCACACGACTAGCGGGCATGTCAGATACGCAGCATTTT. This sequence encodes CATRLAGMSDTQHF.

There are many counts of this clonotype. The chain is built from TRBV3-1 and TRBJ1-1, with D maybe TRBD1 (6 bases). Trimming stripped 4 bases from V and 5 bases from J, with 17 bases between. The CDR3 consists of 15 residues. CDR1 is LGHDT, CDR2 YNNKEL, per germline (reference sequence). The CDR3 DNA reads TGTGCCAGCAGCCCACCGACAGGTTTTCGAACTGAAGCTTTCTTT. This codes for CASSPPTGFRTEAFF.

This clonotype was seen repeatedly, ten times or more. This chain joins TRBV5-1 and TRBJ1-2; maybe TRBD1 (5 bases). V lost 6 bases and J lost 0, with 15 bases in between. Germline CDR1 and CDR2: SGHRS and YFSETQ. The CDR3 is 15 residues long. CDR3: CASTPDSVPNYGYTF. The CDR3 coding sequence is TGCGCCAGCACTCCCGACAGCGTGCCTAACTATGGCTACACCTTC.

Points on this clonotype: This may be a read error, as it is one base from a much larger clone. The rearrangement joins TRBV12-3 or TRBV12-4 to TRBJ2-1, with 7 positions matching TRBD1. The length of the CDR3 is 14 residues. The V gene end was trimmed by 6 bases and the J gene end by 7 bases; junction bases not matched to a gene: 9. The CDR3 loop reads CASRMGQWANEQFF. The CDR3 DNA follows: TGTGCCAGCAGGATGGGACAGTGGGCGAATGAGCAGTTCTTC.

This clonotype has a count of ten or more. The CDR3 protein is CSVEGTYSYEQYF. Written as DNA, the CDR3 is TGCAGCGTTGAAGGGACATACTCCTACGAGCAGTACTTC. The J gene is TRBJ2-7, the V gene TRBV29-1, with D possibly being TRBD1 (5 bases). The germline V gene has CDR1 SQVTM and CDR2 ANQGSEA. The CDR3 covers 13 residues. Trimming removed 1 base at V and 0 bases at J, with 7 bases between.

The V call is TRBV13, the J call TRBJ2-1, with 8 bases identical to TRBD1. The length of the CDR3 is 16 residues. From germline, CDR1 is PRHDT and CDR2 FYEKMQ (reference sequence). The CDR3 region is CPQAGGKIGSYNEQFF. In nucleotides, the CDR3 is TGTCCCCAGGCAGGGGGCAAAATCGGCTCCTACAATGAGCAGTTCTTC. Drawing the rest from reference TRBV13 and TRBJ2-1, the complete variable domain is AAGVIQSPRHLIKEKRETATLKCYPIPRHDTVYWYQQGPGQDPQFLISFYEKMQSDKGSIPDRFSAQQFSDYHSELNMSSLELGDSALYFCPQAGGKIGSYNEQFFGPGTRLTVL.

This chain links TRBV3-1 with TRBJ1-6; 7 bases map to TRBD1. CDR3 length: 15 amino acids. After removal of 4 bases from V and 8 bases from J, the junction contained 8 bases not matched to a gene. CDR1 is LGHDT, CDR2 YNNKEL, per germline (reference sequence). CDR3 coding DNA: TGTGCCAGCAGCCTACGGGGACAGACCCATTCACCCCTCCACTTT. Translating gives CASSLRGQTHSPLHF.